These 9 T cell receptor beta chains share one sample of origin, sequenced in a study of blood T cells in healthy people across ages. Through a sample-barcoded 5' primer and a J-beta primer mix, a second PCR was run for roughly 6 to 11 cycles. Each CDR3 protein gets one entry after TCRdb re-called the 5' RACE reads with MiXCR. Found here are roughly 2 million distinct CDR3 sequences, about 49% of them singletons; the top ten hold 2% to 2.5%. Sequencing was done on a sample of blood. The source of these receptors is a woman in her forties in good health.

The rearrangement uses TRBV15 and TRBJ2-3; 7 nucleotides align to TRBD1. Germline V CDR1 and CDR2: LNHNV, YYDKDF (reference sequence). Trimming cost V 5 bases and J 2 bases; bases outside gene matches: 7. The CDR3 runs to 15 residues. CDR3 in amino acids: CATSPRQGSTDTQYF. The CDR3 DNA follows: TGTGCCACCAGCCCGCGACAGGGTTCCACAGATACGCAGTATTTT.

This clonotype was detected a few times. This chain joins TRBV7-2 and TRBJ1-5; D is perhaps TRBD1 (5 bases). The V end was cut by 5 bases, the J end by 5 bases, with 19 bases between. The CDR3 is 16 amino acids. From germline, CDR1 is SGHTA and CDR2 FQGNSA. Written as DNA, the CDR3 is TGTGCCAGCAGCCCCCCCAGGGTAACGAGGCATCAGCCCCAGCATTTT. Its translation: CASSPPRVTRHQPQHF.

The CDR3 loop reads CASSYSSMRTDTQYF. DNA of the CDR3: TGTGCCAGCAGTTACTCCTCGATGCGCACAGATACGCAGTATTTT. V is TRBV6-5 and J is TRBJ2-3; D remains unclear. From germline, CDR1 is MNHEY and CDR2 SVGAGI. The V gene lost 0 bases and the J gene lost 1 base, with 8 bases spanning the gap. This CDR3 is 15 amino acids long.

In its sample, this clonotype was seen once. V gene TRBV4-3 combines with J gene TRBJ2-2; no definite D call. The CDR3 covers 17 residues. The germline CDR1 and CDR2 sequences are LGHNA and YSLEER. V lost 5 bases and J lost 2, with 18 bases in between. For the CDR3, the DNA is TGCGCCAGCAGCGTACTTATTAGTGGCAGTAACACCGGGGAGCTGTTTTTT. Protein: CASSVLISGSNTGELFF.

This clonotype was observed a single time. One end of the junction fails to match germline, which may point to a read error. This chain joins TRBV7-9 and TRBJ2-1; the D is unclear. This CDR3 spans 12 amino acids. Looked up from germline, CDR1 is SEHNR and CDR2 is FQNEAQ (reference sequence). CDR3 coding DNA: TGTGCCAGCAGGGACGATTACAATGGGCAGTTCTTC. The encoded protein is CASRDDYNGQFF.

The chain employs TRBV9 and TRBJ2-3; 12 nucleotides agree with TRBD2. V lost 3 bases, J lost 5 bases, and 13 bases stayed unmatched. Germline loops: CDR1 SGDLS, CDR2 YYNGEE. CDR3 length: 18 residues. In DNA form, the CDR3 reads TGTGCCAGCAGCGCCGGGACTAGCGGGTTCCGTACGAAAGATACGCAGTATTTT. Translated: CASSAGTSGFRTKDTQYF.

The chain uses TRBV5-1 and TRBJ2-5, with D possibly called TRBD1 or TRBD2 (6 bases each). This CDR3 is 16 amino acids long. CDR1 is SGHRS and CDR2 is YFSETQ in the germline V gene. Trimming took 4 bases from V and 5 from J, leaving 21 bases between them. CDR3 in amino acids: CASSPPTGRNGETQYF. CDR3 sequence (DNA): TGCGCCAGCAGCCCGCCAACAGGGAGGAACGGCGAGACCCAGTACTTC.

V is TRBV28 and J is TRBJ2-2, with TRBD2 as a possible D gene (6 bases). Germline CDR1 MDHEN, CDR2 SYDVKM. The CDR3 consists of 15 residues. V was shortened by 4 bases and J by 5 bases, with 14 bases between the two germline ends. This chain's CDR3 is CASSSPRGGTGELFF. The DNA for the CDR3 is TGTGCCAGCAGTTCCCCCCGGGGAGGTACCGGGGAGCTGTTTTTT.

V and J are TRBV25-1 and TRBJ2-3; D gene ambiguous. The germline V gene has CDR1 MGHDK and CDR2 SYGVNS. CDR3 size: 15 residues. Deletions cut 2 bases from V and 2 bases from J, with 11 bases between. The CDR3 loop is CASSEGPMTTDTQYF. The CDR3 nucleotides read TGTGCCAGCAGTGAAGGTCCTATGACCACAGATACGCAGTATTTT.